This record looks at one T cell receptor (beta chain) sequence and its context. The sample comes from a study of blood T cell repertoires in COVID-19. Study summary: Sources were T cells, B-cell-depleted T cells, or PBMCs; the material itself was cDNA or gDNA.

As processed by the authors: Estimates of nucleated cell counts were drawn from the amplification of reference gene primers. The assay was immunoSEQ multiplex PCR, and TCRdb's table has in-frame clones only and misses some. V, J and clone size derive from that table, while D and trimming were established from the DNA sequence. The data hold around 90,000 clones, with 70% to 90% observed a single time. Trimming cost V 2 bases and J 9 bases; bases outside gene matches: 7. The CDR3 has 15 amino acids. CDR1 is ENHRY, CDR2 SYGVKD, per germline. This receptor was identified in a woman in her 70s with active or convalescent COVID-19. Specimen: peripheral blood. The chain links TRBV10-3 to TRBJ2-1; TRBD2 matches 10 bases. The DNA for the CDR3 is TGTGCCATCAGTGAGGCCGGGACTAGCGTTAGTGAGCAGTTCTTC. It is translated as CAISEAGTSVSEQFF.